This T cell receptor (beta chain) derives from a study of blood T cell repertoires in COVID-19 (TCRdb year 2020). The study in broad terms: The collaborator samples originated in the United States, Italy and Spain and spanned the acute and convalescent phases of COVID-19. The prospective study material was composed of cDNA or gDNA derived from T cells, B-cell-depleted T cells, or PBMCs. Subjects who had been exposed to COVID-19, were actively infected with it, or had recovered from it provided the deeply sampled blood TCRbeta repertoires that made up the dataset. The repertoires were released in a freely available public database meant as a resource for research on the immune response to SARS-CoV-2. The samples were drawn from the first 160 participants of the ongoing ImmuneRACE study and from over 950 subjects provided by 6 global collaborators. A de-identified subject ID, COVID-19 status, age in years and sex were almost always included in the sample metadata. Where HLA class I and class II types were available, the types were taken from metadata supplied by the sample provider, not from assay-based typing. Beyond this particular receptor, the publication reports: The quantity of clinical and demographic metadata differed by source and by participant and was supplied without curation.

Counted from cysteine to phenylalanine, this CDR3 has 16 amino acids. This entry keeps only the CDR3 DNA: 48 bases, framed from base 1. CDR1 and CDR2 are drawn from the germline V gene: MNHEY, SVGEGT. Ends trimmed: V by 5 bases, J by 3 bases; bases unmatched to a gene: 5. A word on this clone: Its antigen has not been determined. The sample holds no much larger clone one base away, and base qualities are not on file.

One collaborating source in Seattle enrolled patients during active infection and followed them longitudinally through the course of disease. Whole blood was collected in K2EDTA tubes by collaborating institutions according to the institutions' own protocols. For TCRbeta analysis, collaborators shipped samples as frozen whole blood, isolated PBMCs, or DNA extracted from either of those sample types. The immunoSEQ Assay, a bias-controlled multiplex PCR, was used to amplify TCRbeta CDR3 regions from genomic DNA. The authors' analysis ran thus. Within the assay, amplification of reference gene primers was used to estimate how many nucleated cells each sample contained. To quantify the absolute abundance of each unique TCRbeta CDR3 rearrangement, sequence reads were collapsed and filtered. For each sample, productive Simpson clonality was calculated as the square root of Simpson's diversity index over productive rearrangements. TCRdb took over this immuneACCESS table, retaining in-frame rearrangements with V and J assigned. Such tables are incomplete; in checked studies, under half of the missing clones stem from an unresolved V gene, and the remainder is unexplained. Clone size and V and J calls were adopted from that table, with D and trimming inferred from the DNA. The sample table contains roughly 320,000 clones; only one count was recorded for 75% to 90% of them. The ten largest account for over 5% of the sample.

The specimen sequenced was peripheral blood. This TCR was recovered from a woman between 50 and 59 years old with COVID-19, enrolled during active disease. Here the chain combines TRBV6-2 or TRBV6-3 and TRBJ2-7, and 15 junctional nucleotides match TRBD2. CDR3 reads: CASSPGTSGRFYEQYF. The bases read TGTGCCAGCAGTCCCGGGACTAGCGGGAGGTTCTACGAGCAGTACTTC.